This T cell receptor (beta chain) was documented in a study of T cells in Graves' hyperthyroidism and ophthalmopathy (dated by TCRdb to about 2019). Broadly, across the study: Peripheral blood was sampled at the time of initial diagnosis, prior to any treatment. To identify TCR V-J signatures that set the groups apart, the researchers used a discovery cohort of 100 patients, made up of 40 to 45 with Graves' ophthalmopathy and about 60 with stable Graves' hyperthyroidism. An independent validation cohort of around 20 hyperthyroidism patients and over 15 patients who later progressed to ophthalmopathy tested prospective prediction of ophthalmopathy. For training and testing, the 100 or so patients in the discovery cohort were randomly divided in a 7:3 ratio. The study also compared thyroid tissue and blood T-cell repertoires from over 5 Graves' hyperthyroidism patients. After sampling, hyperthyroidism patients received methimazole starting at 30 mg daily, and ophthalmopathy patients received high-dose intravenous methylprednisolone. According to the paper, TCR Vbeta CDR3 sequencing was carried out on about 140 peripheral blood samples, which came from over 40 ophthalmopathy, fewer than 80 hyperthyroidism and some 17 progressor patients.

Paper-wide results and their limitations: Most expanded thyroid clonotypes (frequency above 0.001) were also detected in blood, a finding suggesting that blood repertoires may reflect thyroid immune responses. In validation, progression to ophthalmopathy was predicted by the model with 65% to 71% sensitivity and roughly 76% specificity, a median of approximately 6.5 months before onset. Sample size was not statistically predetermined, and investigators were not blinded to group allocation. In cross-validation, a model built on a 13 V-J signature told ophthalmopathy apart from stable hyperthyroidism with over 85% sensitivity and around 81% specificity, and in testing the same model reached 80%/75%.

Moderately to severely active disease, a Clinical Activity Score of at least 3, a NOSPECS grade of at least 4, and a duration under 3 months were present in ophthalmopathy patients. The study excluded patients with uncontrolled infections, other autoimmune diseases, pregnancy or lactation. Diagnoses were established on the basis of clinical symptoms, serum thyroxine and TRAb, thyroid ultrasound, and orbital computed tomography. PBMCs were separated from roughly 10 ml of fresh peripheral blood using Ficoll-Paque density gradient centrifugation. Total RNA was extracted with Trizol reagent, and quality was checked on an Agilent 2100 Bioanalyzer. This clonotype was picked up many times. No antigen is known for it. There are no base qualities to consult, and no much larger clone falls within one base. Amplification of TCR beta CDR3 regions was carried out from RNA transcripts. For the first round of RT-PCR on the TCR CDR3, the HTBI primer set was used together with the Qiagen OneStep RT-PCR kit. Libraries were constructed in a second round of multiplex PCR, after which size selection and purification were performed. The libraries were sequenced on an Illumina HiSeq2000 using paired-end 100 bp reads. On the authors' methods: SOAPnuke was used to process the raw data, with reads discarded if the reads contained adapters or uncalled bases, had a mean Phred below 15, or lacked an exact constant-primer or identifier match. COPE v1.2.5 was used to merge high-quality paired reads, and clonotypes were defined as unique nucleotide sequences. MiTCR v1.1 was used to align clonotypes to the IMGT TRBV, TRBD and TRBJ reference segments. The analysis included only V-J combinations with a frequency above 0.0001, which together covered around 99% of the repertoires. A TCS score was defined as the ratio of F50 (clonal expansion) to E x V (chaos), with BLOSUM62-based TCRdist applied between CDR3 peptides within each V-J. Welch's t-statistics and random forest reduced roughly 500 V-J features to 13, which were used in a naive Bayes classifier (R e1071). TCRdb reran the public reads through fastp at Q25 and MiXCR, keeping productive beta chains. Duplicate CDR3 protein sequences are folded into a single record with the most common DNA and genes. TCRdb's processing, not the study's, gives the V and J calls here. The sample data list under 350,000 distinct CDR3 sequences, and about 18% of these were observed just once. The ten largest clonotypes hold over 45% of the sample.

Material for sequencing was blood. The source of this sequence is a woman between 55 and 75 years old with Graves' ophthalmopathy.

For the CDR3, the sequence is CASSLTGQPNQPQHF. DNA sequence: TGTGCCAGCAGCTTAACGGGACAGCCGAATCAGCCCCAGCATTTT. The chain is made from TRBV7-2 and TRBJ1-5; TRBD1 matches 7 bases in the middle. From its cysteine to its phenylalanine, the CDR3 spans 15 amino acids. Only CDR3 DNA remains: 45 bases, in frame from the first base. Via the germline V gene, CDR1 is SGHTA and CDR2 FQGNSA. V trim: 2 bases; J trim: 4 bases; unmatched bases: 5.